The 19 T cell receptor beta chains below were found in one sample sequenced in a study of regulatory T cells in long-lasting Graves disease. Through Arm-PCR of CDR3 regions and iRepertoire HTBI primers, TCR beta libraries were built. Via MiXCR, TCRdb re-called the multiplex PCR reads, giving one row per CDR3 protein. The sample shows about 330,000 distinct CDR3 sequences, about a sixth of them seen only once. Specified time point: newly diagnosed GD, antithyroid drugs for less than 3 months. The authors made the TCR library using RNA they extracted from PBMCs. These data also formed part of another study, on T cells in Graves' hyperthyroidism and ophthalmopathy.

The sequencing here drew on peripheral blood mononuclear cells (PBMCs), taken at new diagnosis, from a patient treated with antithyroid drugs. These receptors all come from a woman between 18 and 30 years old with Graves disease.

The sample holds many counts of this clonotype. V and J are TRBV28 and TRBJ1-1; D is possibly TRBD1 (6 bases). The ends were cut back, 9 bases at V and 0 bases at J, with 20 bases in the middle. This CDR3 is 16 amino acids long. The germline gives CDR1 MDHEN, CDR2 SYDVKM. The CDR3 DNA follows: TGTGCCAGGGGGGGGCCGAGAAAAAAATTGAACACTGAAGCTTTCTTT. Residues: CARGGPRKKLNTEAFF.

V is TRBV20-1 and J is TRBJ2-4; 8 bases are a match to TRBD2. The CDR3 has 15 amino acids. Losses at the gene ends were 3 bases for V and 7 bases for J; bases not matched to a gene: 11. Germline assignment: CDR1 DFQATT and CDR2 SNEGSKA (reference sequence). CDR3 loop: CSAREVGGAENIQYF. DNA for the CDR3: TGCAGTGCTAGGGAAGTCGGGGGGGCGGAGAACATTCAGTACTTC.

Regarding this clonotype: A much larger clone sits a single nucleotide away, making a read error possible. The chain's CDR3 is CNVIDSSTDTQYF. Here the CDR3 DNA reads TGCAACGTTATAGACAGTAGCACAGATACGCAGTATTTT. This chain joins TRBV29-1 and TRBJ2-3; D is perhaps TRBD1 (5 bases). This CDR3 contains 13 residues. Germline lookup yields CDR1 SQVTM and CDR2 ANQGSEA.

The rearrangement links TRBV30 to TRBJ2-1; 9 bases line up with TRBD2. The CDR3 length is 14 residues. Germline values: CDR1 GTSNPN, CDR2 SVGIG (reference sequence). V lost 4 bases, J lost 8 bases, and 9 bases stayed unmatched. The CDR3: CAWMRGLAIHEQFF. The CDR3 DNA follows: TGTGCCTGGATGAGGGGACTAGCAATCCATGAGCAGTTCTTC.

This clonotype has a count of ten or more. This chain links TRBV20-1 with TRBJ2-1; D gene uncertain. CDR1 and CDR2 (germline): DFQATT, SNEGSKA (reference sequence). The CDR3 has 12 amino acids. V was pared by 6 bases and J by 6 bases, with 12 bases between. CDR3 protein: CSAAPNLNEQFF. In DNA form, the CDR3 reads TGCAGTGCCGCGCCAAACCTCAATGAGCAGTTCTTC.

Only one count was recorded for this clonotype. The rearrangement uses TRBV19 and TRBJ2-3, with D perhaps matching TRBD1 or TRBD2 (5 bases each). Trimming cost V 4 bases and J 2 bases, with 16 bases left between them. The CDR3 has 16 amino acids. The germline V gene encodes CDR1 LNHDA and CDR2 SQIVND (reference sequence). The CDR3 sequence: CASSTSGTPNTDTQYF. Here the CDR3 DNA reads TGTGCCAGTAGTACCTCCGGGACGCCCAACACAGATACGCAGTATTTT.

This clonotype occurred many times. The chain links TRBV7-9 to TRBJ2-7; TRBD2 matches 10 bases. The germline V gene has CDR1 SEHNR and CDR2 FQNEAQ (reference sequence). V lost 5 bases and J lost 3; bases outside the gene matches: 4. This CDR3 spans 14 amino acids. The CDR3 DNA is TGTGCCAGCAGCCGACTAGCGGGTTTCTACGAGCAGTACTTC. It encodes CASSRLAGFYEQYF. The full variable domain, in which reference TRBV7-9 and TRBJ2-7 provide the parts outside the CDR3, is DTGVSQNPRHKITKRGQNVTFRCDPISEHNRLYWYRQTLGQGPEFLTYFQNEAQLEKSRLLSDRFSAERPKGSFSTLEIQRTEQGDSAMYLCASSRLAGFYEQYFGPGTRLTVT.

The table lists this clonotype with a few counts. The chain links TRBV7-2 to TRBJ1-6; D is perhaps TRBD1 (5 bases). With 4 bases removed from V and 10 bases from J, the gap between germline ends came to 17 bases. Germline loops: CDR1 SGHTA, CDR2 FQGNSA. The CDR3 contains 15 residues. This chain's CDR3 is CASSSTPDGASPLHF. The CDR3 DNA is TGTGCCAGCAGCTCCACCCCGGACGGGGCCTCACCCCTCCACTTT.

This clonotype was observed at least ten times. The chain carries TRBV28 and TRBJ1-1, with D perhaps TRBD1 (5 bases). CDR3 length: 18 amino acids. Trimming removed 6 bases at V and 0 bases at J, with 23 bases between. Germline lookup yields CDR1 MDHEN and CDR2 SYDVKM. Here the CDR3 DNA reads TGTGCCAGCAGCGGGGGAGGATTAGTAAGTGTGATGAACACTGAAGCTTTCTTT. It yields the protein CASSGGGLVSVMNTEAFF.

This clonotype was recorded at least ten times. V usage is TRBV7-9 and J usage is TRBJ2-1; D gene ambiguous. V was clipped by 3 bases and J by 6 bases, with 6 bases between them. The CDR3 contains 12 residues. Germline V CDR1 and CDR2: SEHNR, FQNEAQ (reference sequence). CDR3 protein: CASSFQTNEQFF. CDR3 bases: TGTGCCAGCAGCTTCCAGACCAATGAGCAGTTCTTC.

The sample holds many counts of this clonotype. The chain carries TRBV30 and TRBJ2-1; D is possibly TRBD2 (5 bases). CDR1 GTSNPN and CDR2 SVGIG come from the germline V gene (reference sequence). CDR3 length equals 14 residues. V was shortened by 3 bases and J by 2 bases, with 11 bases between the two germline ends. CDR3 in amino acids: CAWSGILAYNEQFF. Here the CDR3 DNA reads TGTGCCTGGAGCGGGATACTCGCCTACAATGAGCAGTTCTTC.

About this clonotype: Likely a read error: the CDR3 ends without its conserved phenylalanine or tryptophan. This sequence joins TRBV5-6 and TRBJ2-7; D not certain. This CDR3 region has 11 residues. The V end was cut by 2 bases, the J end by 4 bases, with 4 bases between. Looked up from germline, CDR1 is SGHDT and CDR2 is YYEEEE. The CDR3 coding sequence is TGTGCCAGCAGCTTAGGGTACGAGCAGTACTCC. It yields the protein CASSLGYEQYS.

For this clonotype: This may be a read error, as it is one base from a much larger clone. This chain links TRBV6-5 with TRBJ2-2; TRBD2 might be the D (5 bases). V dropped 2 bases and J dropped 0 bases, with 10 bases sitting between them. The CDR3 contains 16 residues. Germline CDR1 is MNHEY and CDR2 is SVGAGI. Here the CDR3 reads CASSYPRVANTGELFF. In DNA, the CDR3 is TGTGCCAGCAGTTACCCGAGGGTCGCGAACACCGGGGAGCTGTTTTTT.

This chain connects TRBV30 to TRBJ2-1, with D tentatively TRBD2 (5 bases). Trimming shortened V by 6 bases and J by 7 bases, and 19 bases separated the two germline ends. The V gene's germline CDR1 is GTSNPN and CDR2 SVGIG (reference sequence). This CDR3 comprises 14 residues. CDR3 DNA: TGTGCCTGCCTAACCTACCCGCGACTAAATGAGCAGTTCTTC. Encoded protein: CACLTYPRLNEQFF.

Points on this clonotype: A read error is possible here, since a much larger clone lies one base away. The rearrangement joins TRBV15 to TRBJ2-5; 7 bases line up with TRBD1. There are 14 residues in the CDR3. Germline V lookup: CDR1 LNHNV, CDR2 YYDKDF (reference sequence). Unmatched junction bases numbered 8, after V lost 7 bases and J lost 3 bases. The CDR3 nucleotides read TGTGCCACCAACAGGGGACAGATAAAAGAGACCCAGTACTTC. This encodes CATNRGQIKETQYF.

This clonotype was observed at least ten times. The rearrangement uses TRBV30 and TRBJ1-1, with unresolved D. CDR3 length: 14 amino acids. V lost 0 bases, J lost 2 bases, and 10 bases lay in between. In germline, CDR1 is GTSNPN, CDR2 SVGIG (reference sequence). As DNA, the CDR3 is TGTGCCTGGAGTGTAAGAAGAACAAACACTGAAGCTTTCTTT. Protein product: CAWSVRRTNTEAFF.

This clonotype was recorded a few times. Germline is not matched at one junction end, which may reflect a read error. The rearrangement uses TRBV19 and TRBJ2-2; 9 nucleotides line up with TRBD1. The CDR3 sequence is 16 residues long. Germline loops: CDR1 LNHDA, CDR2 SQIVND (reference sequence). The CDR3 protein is CASSVDGQGSTGELFF. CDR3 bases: TGTGCCAGTAGTGTAGACGGACAGGGGAGCACCGGGGAGCTGTTTTTT. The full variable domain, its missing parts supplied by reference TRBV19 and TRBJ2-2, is DGGITQSPKYLFRKEGQNVTLSCEQNLNHDAMYWYRQDPGQGLRLIYYSQIVNDFQKGDIAEGYSVSREKKESFPLTVTSAQKNPTAFYLCASSVDGQGSTGELFFGEGSRLTVL.

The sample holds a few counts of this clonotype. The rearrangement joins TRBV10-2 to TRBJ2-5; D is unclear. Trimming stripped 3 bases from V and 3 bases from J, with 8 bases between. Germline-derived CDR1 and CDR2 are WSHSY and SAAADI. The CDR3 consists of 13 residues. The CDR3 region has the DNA TGCGCCAGCAGTGAACATGAAAAAGAGACCCAGTACTTC. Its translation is CASSEHEKETQYF.

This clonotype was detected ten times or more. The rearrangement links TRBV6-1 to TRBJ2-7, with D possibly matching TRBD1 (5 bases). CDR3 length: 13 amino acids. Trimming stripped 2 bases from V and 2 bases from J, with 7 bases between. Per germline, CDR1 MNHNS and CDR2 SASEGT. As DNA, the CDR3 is TGTGCCAGCAGTGAAACGGACACCTACGAGCAGTACTTC. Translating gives CASSETDTYEQYF.